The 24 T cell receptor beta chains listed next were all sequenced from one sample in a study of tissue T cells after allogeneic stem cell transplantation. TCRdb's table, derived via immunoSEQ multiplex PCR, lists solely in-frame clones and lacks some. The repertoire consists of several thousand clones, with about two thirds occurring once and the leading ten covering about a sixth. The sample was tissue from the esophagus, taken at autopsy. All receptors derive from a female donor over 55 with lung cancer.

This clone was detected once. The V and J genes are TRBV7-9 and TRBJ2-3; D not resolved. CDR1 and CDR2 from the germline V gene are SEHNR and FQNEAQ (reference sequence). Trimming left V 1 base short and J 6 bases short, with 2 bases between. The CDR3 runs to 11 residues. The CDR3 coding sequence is TGTGCCAGCAGCTTAGACGATACGCAGTATTTT. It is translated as CASSLDDTQYF.

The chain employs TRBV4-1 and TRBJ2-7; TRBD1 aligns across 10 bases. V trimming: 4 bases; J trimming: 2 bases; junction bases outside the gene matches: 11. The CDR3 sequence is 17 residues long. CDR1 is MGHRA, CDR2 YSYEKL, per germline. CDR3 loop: CASSPLAGTGVAYEQYF. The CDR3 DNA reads TGCGCCAGCAGCCCTTTAGCAGGGACAGGGGTCGCCTACGAGCAGTACTTC.

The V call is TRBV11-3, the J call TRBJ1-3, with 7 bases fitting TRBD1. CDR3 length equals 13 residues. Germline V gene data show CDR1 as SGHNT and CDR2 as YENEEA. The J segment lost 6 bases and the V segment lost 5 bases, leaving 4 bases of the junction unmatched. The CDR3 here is CASSAGQQNTIYF. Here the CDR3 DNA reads TGTGCCAGCAGCGCGGGACAGCAAAACACCATATATTTT.

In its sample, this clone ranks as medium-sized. The CDR3 DNA sequence: TGTGCCAGCAGGGGGACAGGGGGAAGGGAAAAACTGTTTTTT. This sequence encodes CASRGTGGREKLFF. The chain carries TRBV2 and TRBJ1-4, with 11 bases matching TRBD1. Germline trimming cut 6 bases from V and 8 bases from J; bases unmatched to any gene: 5. The CDR3 sequence is 14 residues long. CDR1 and CDR2 from the germline V gene are SNHLY and FYNNEI.

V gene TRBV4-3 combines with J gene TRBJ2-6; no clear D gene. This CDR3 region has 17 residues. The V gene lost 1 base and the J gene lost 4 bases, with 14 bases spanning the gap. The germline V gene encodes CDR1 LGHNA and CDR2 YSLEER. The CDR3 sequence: CASSQAQAQAGANVLTF. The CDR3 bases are TGCGCCAGCAGCCAAGCGCAGGCCCAGGCGGGGGCCAACGTCCTGACTTTC.

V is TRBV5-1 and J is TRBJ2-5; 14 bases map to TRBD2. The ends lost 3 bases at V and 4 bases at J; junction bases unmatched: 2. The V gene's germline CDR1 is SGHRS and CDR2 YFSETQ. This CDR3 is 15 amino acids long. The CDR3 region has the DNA TGCGCCAGCAGCTGGACTAGCGGGGGGCGAGAGACCCAGTACTTC. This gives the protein CASSWTSGGRETQYF.

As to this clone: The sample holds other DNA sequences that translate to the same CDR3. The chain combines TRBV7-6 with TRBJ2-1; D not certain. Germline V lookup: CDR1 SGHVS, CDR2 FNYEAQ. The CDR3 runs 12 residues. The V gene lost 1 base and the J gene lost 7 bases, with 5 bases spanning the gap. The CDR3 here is CASSLGRNEQFF. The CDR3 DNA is TGTGCCAGCAGCTTAGGGCGGAATGAGCAGTTCTTC.

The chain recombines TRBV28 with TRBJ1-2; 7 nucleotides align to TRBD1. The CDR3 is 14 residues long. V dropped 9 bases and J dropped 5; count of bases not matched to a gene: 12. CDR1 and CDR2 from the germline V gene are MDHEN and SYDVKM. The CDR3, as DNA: TGTGCCAGTTCCCGGGCCTCCAGGGGGTATGGCTACACCTTC. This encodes CASSRASRGYGYTF.

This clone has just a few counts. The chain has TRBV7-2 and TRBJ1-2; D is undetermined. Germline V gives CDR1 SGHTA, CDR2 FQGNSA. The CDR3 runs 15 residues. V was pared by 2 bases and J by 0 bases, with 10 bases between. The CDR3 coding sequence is TGTGCCAGCAGCTTAAGCCGACACTCTAACTATGGCTACACCTTC. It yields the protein CASSLSRHSNYGYTF.

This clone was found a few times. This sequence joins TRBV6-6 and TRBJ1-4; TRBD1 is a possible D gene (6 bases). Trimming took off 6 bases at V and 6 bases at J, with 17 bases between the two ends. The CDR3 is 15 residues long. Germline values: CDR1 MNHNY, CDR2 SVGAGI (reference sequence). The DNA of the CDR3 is TGTGCCAGCAGCAATGGGGGCGGGTGGGATGAAAAACTGTTTTTT. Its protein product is CASSNGGGWDEKLFF.

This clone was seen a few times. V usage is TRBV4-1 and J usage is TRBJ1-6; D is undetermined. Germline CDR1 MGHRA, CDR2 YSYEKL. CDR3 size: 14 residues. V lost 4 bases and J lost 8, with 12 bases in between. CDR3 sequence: CASSREREDSPLHF. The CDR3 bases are TGCGCCAGCAGCCGCGAAAGGGAGGATTCACCCCTCCACTTT.

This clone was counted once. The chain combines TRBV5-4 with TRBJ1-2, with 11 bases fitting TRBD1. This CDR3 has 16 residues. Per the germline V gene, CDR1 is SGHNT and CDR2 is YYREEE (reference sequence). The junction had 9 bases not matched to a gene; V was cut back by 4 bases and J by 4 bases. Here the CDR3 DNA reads TGTGCCAGCAGCCCGCGTCCCGGGACAGGGGGCTATGGCTACACCTTC. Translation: CASSPRPGTGGYGYTF.

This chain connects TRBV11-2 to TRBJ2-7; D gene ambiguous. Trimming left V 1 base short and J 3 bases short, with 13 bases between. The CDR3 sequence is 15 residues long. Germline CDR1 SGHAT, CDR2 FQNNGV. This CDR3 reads CASSLGPVHFYEQYF. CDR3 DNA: TGTGCCAGCAGCTTAGGTCCAGTGCATTTCTACGAGCAGTACTTC.

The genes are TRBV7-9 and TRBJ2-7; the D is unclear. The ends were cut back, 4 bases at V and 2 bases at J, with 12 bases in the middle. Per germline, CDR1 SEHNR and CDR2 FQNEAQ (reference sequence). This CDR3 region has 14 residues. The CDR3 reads CASSSSLATYEQYF. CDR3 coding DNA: TGTGCCAGCAGCTCCTCTTTAGCCACCTACGAGCAGTACTTC.

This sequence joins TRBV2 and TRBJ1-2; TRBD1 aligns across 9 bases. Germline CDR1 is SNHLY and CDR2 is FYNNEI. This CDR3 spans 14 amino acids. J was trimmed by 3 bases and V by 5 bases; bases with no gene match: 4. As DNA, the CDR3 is TGTGCCAGCAGTACCGGGACAGGGTACTATGGCTACACCTTC. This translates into CASSTGTGYYGYTF. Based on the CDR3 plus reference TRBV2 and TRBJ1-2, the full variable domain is EPEVTQTPSHQVTQMGQEVILRCVPISNHLYFYWYRQILGQKVEFLVSFYNNEISEKSEIFDDQFSVERPDGSNFTLKIRSTKLEDSAMYFCASSTGTGYYGYTFGSGTRLTVV.

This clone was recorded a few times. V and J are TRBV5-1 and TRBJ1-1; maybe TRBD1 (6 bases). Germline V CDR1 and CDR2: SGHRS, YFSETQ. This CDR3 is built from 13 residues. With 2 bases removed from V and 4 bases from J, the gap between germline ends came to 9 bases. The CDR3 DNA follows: TGCGCCAGCAGCTTTACAGGGTCCACTGAAGCTTTCTTT. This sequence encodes CASSFTGSTEAFF.

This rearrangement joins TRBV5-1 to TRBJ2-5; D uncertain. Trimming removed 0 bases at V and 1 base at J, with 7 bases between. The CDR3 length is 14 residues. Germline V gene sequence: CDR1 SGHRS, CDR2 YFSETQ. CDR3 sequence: CASSLGAIQETQYF. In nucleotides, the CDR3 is TGCGCCAGCAGCTTGGGGGCCATCCAAGAGACCCAGTACTTC.

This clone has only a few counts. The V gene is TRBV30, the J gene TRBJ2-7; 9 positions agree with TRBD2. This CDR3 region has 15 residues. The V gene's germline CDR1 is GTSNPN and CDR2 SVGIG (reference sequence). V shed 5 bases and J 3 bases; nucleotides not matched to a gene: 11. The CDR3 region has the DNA TGTGCCTGGTTGAACGGGCGGGAGGGCCGCTACGAGCAGTACTTC. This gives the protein CAWLNGREGRYEQYF.

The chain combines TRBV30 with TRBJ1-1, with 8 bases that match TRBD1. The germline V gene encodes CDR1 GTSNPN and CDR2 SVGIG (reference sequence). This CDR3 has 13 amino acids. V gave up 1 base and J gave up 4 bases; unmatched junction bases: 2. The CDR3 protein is CAWSGTGSTEAFF. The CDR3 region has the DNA TGTGCCTGGAGTGGGACAGGGAGCACTGAAGCTTTCTTT.

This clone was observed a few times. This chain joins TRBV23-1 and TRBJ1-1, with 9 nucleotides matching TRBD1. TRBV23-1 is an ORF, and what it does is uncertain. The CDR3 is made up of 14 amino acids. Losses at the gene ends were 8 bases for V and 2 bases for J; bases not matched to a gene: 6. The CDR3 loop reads CASHFTGGNTEAFF. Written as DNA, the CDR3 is TGCGCCAGCCACTTTACAGGGGGCAACACTGAAGCTTTCTTT.

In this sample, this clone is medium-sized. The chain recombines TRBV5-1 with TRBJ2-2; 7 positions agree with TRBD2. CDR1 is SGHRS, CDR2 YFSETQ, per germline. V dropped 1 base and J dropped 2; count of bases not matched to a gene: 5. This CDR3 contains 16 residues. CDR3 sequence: CASSLRLAANTGELFF. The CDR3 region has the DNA TGCGCCAGCAGCTTGCGGCTAGCGGCAAACACCGGGGAGCTGTTTTTT.

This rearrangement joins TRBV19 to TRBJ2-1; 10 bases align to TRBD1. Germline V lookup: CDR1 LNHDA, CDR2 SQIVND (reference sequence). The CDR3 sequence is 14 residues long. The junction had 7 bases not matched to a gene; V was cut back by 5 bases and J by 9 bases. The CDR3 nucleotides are TGTGCCAGTAGTTCGGACAGGGGGTATAGTGAGCAGTTCTTC. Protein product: CASSSDRGYSEQFF. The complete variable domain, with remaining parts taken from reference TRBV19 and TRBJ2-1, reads DGGITQSPKYLFRKEGQNVTLSCEQNLNHDAMYWYRQDPGQGLRLIYYSQIVNDFQKGDIAEGYSVSREKKESFPLTVTSAQKNPTAFYLCASSSDRGYSEQFFGPGTRLTVL.

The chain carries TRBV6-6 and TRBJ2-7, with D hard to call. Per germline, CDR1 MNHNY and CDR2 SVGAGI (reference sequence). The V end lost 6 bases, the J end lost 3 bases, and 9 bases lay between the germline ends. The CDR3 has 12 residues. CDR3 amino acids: CASSQGFYEQYF. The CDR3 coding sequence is TGTGCCAGCAGCCAAGGCTTCTACGAGCAGTACTTC.

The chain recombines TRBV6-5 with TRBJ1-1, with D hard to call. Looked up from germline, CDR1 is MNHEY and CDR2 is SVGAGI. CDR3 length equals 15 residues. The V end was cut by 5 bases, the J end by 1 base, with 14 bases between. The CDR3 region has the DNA TGTGCCAGCAGTCCCTTGAGCGGTACGAACACTGAAGCTTTCTTT. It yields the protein CASSPLSGTNTEAFF.